The rows below give T cell receptor beta chains drawn from one sample of a study of cytomegalovirus exposure and HLA in healthy donors. Profiling relied on immunoSEQ multiplex PCR, and the TCRdb table lists in-frame clones only, not all of them. Found here are roughly 300,000 clones, around nine tenths of them singletons; the top ten hold 0.92%. The sequencing input was PBMCs. These receptors were obtained from a woman aged 18-29 years in good health and CMV-seronegative. Each CDR3 is given with its conserved first and last residue. The D gene is left open where the match is weak. Expanded clones are given a class, and other clones once, few, many or no size at all.

j_call: TRBJ1-3
v_call: TRBV27
d_call: TRBD1
clone_size: .
cdr3_length: 14
cdr3_aa: CASSLQGSGNTIYF
cdr3_nt: TGTGCCAGCAGCCTACAGGGGAGTGGAAACACCATATATTTT

j_call: TRBJ2-7
v_call: TRBV6-1
d_call: TRBD2
clone_size: .
cdr3_length: 15
cdr3_aa: CASTTGTSGSYEQYF
cdr3_nt: TGTGCCAGCACGACAGGGACTAGCGGGAGCTACGAGCAGTACTTC

j_call: TRBJ2-6
v_call: TRBV5-6
d_call: .
clone_size: .
cdr3_length: 15
cdr3_aa: CASSTGLSGANVLTF
cdr3_nt: TGTGCCAGCAGTACAGGCTTATCTGGGGCCAACGTCCTGACTTTC

j_call: TRBJ1-5
v_call: TRBV25-1
d_call: .
clone_size: .
cdr3_length: 15
cdr3_aa: CASSNQGGSNQPQHF
cdr3_nt: TGTGCCAGCAGTAACCAGGGAGGTAGCAATCAGCCCCAGCATTTT

j_call: TRBJ2-5
v_call: TRBV28
d_call: .
clone_size: .
cdr3_length: 15
cdr3_aa: CASSSGTSLRETQYF
cdr3_nt: TGTGCCAGCAGTTCAGGGACTTCATTAAGAGAGACCCAGTACTTC

j_call: TRBJ2-2
v_call: TRBV28
d_call: TRBD1
clone_size: .
cdr3_length: 18
cdr3_aa: CASSFLRTGDLNTGELFF
cdr3_nt: TGTGCCAGCAGTTTTTTAAGGACAGGGGACTTGAACACCGGGGAGCTGTTTTTT

j_call: TRBJ2-5
v_call: TRBV28
d_call: .
clone_size: .
cdr3_length: 17
cdr3_aa: CASSTRPAGLEEETQYF
cdr3_nt: TGTGCCAGCAGCACCCGGCCAGCGGGTCTGGAGGAAGAGACCCAGTACTTC

j_call: TRBJ2-1
v_call: TRBV27
d_call: TRBD2
clone_size: .
cdr3_length: 16
cdr3_aa: CASSSYSGRTSNEQFF
cdr3_nt: TGTGCCAGCAGTTCTTATAGCGGGAGGACTAGCAATGAGCAGTTCTTC

j_call: TRBJ2-1
v_call: TRBV6-4
d_call: TRBD1
clone_size: many
cdr3_length: 14
cdr3_aa: CASSDSTGSHEQFF
cdr3_nt: TGTGCCAGCAGTGACTCGACAGGGAGCCATGAGCAGTTCTTC

j_call: TRBJ2-3
v_call: TRBV7-7
d_call: .
clone_size: .
cdr3_length: 13
cdr3_aa: CASSTTGTDTQYF
cdr3_nt: TGTGCTAGCAGCACGACTGGCACAGATACGCAGTATTTT

j_call: TRBJ1-6
v_call: TRBV6-5
d_call: TRBD1
clone_size: once
cdr3_length: 15
cdr3_aa: CASRIRTGGNSPLHF
cdr3_nt: TGTGCCAGCAGGATACGGACAGGGGGTAATTCACCCCTCCACTTT

j_call: TRBJ2-3
v_call: TRBV5-4
d_call: TRBD2
clone_size: .
cdr3_length: 15
cdr3_aa: CASSPRASGADTQYF
cdr3_nt: TGTGCCAGCAGCCCTCGGGCTAGCGGGGCAGATACGCAGTATTTT

j_call: TRBJ1-2
v_call: TRBV6-6
d_call: .
clone_size: .
cdr3_length: 12
cdr3_aa: CASRNRASGYTF
cdr3_nt: TGTGCCAGCAGGAACAGGGCGAGTGGCTACACCTTC

j_call: TRBJ2-2
v_call: TRBV11-1
d_call: .
clone_size: .
cdr3_length: 14
cdr3_aa: CASSFLRNTGELFF
cdr3_nt: TGTGCCAGCAGCTTCCTAAGAAACACCGGGGAGCTGTTTTTT

j_call: TRBJ2-7
v_call: TRBV5-1
d_call: TRBD2
clone_size: once
cdr3_length: 19
cdr3_aa: CASSPGRGGRTENFSEQYF
cdr3_nt: TGCGCCAGCAGCCCGGGGCGAGGCGGGAGGACGGAGAATTTCAGCGAGCAGTACTTC

j_call: TRBJ1-1
v_call: TRBV2
d_call: .
clone_size: .
cdr3_length: 11
cdr3_aa: CASRANTEAFF
cdr3_nt: TGTGCCAGCAGGGCGAACACTGAAGCTTTCTTT

j_call: TRBJ2-7
v_call: TRBV19
d_call: TRBD1
clone_size: .
cdr3_length: 15
cdr3_aa: CASSFKGTGSYEQYF
cdr3_nt: TGTGCCAGTAGCTTTAAAGGGACAGGTTCCTACGAGCAGTACTTC

j_call: TRBJ1-2
v_call: TRBV28
d_call: .
clone_size: .
cdr3_length: 15
cdr3_aa: CASSGAGRDRNGYTF
cdr3_nt: TGTGCCAGCAGTGGGGCGGGGCGGGACCGGAATGGCTACACCTTC

j_call: TRBJ2-7
v_call: TRBV18
d_call: TRBD1
clone_size: .
cdr3_length: 15
cdr3_aa: CASSPSTGGHYEQYF
cdr3_nt: TGTGCCAGCTCACCATCCACAGGGGGGCACTACGAGCAGTACTTC

j_call: TRBJ2-7
v_call: TRBV28
d_call: TRBD2
clone_size: .
cdr3_length: 17
cdr3_aa: CASVRLGLAGGSYEQYF
cdr3_nt: TGTGCCAGCGTCAGGTTAGGACTAGCGGGAGGTTCTTACGAGCAGTACTTC

j_call: TRBJ2-7
v_call: TRBV6-1
d_call: TRBD1
clone_size: .
cdr3_length: 15
cdr3_aa: CASSESGTGGYEQYF
cdr3_nt: TGTGCCAGCAGTGAATCTGGGACAGGGGGGTACGAGCAGTACTTC

j_call: TRBJ2-5
v_call: TRBV9
d_call: .
clone_size: .
cdr3_length: 12
cdr3_aa: CASSGGLETQYF
cdr3_nt: TGTGCCAGCAGCGGAGGTTTGGAGACCCAGTACTTC

j_call: TRBJ2-1
v_call: TRBV28
d_call: TRBD2
clone_size: .
cdr3_length: 15
cdr3_aa: CASSLWRERGNEQFF
cdr3_nt: TGTGCCAGCAGTTTATGGCGGGAGAGGGGCAATGAGCAGTTCTTC

j_call: TRBJ1-5
v_call: TRBV4-1
d_call: .
clone_size: .
cdr3_length: 15
cdr3_aa: CASSQETGSNQPQHF
cdr3_nt: TGCGCCAGCAGCCAAGAGACAGGTAGCAATCAGCCCCAGCATTTT

j_call: TRBJ2-1
v_call: TRBV29-1
d_call: .
clone_size: once
cdr3_length: 14
cdr3_aa: CSVEDLTTGNEQFF
cdr3_nt: TGCAGCGTTGAAGATCTGACAACGGGGAATGAGCAGTTCTTC

j_call: TRBJ2-3
v_call: TRBV5-1
d_call: .
clone_size: .
cdr3_length: 15
cdr3_aa: CASSLSGETTDTQYF
cdr3_nt: TGCGCCAGCAGCTTGTCGGGGGAGACCACAGATACGCAGTATTTT

j_call: TRBJ2-7
v_call: TRBV13
d_call: TRBD2
clone_size: .
cdr3_length: 16
cdr3_aa: CASSSTAGTKTYEQYF
cdr3_nt: TGTGCCAGCAGCTCCACAGCGGGAACTAAAACCTACGAGCAGTACTTC

j_call: TRBJ1-6
v_call: TRBV28
d_call: .
clone_size: .
cdr3_length: 12
cdr3_aa: CASWGPNSPLHF
cdr3_nt: TGTGCCAGCTGGGGGCCTAATTCACCCCTCCACTTT

j_call: TRBJ2-3
v_call: TRBV28
d_call: TRBD2
clone_size: .
cdr3_length: 15
cdr3_aa: CASHPSGRVADTQYF
cdr3_nt: TGTGCCAGCCATCCTAGCGGGAGAGTCGCAGATACGCAGTATTTT

j_call: TRBJ1-6
v_call: TRBV5-1
d_call: .
clone_size: .
cdr3_length: 12
cdr3_aa: CASRQPGEPLHF
cdr3_nt: TGCGCCAGCAGACAGCCGGGAGAACCCCTCCACTTT

j_call: TRBJ1-5
v_call: TRBV28
d_call: .
clone_size: .
cdr3_length: 15
cdr3_aa: CASSREGSKGQPQHF
cdr3_nt: TGTGCCAGCAGTAGGGAGGGGAGTAAAGGTCAGCCCCAGCATTTT

j_call: TRBJ2-7
v_call: TRBV5-1
d_call: .
clone_size: .
cdr3_length: 14
cdr3_aa: CASSSGTGTYEQYF
cdr3_nt: TGCGCCAGCAGCTCAGGAACAGGGACCTACGAGCAGTACTTC

j_call: TRBJ2-3
v_call: TRBV5-1
d_call: .
clone_size: .
cdr3_length: 14
cdr3_aa: CASRDLASTDTQYF
cdr3_nt: TGCGCCAGCAGGGATCTAGCTAGCACAGATACGCAGTATTTT

j_call: TRBJ2-3
v_call: TRBV27
d_call: TRBD2
clone_size: .
cdr3_length: 19
cdr3_aa: CASRPLLAGGPVDTDTQYF
cdr3_nt: TGTGCCAGCAGACCCCTACTAGCGGGAGGGCCGGTTGACACAGATACGCAGTATTTT

j_call: TRBJ1-2
v_call: TRBV9
d_call: TRBD1
clone_size: .
cdr3_length: 15
cdr3_aa: CASSQGQGPNYGYTF
cdr3_nt: TGTGCCAGCAGCCAAGGACAGGGGCCTAACTATGGCTACACCTTC

j_call: TRBJ2-2
v_call: TRBV15
d_call: TRBD2
clone_size: .
cdr3_length: 15
cdr3_aa: CATRLAGGVTGELFF
cdr3_nt: TGTGCCACAAGACTAGCGGGAGGGGTCACCGGGGAGCTGTTTTTT

j_call: TRBJ2-7
v_call: TRBV18
d_call: .
clone_size: .
cdr3_length: 15
cdr3_aa: CASSPRPDRSYEQYF
cdr3_nt: TGTGCCAGCTCACCACGTCCCGACAGATCCTACGAGCAGTACTTC

j_call: TRBJ1-3
v_call: TRBV6-1
d_call: .
clone_size: .
cdr3_length: 15
cdr3_aa: CASSAGDGSGNTIYF
cdr3_nt: TGTGCCAGCAGCGCAGGGGATGGTTCTGGAAACACCATATATTTT

j_call: TRBJ1-2
v_call: TRBV28
d_call: .
clone_size: .
cdr3_length: 13
cdr3_aa: CASSPNGNYGYTF
cdr3_nt: TGTGCCAGCAGTCCGAACGGTAACTATGGCTACACCTTC

j_call: TRBJ2-5
v_call: TRBV4-3
d_call: .
clone_size: .
cdr3_length: 15
cdr3_aa: CASSQDVPVQETQYF
cdr3_nt: TGCGCCAGCAGCCAAGATGTCCCGGTACAAGAGACCCAGTACTTC

j_call: TRBJ1-2
v_call: TRBV28
d_call: .
clone_size: .
cdr3_length: 14
cdr3_aa: CASKPGGENYGYTF
cdr3_nt: TGTGCCAGCAAACCTGGGGGCGAGAACTATGGCTACACCTTC

j_call: TRBJ2-5
v_call: TRBV7-2
d_call: TRBD1
clone_size: .
cdr3_length: 18
cdr3_aa: CASSLRVFRGTDQETQYF
cdr3_nt: TGTGCCAGCAGCTTAAGGGTGTTTAGGGGGACAGACCAAGAGACCCAGTACTTC

j_call: TRBJ2-1
v_call: TRBV14
d_call: TRBD2
clone_size: .
cdr3_length: 18
cdr3_aa: CASSPRGGWTSLNNEQFF
cdr3_nt: TGTGCCAGCAGCCCCCGGGGGGGGTGGACTAGTCTAAACAATGAGCAGTTCTTC

j_call: TRBJ1-2
v_call: TRBV5-4
d_call: .
clone_size: .
cdr3_length: 15
cdr3_aa: CASSFDRWGNYGYTF
cdr3_nt: TGTGCCAGCAGCTTTGACAGGTGGGGGAACTATGGCTACACCTTC

j_call: TRBJ2-7
v_call: TRBV28
d_call: .
clone_size: .
cdr3_length: 20
cdr3_aa: CASSLGRYSTERAKVYEQYF
cdr3_nt: TGTGCCAGCAGTTTAGGTAGGTATTCGACAGAAAGGGCGAAGGTCTACGAGCAGTACTTC

j_call: TRBJ1-4
v_call: TRBV7-9
d_call: .
clone_size: .
cdr3_length: 15
cdr3_aa: CASSLAETENEKLFF
cdr3_nt: TGTGCCAGCAGCTTAGCTGAGACAGAGAATGAAAAACTGTTTTTT

j_call: TRBJ1-6
v_call: TRBV21-1
d_call: .
clone_size: .
cdr3_length: 15
cdr3_aa: CASSACRDSNSPLHF
cdr3_nt: TGTGCCAGCAGCGCTTGTAGGGACAGTAATTCACCCCTCCACTTT

j_call: TRBJ2-2
v_call: TRBV6-4
d_call: TRBD1
clone_size: .
cdr3_length: 17
cdr3_aa: CASRTTYRGQDRGELFF
cdr3_nt: TGTGCCAGCAGGACTACTTACAGGGGGCAGGACCGTGGGGAGCTGTTTTTT

j_call: TRBJ2-7
v_call: TRBV10-3
d_call: .
clone_size: .
cdr3_length: 15
cdr3_aa: CAISESGQGSYEQYF
cdr3_nt: TGTGCCATCAGTGAGTCCGGGCAGGGGTCGTACGAGCAGTACTTC

j_call: TRBJ2-1
v_call: TRBV21-1
d_call: .
clone_size: .
cdr3_length: 18
cdr3_aa: CASSKESGAPGQYNEQFF
cdr3_nt: TGTGCCAGCAGCAAAGAAAGTGGGGCACCGGGACAGTACAATGAGCAGTTCTTC

j_call: TRBJ2-2
v_call: TRBV25-1
d_call: TRBD1
clone_size: .
cdr3_length: 18
cdr3_aa: CASSAMTDRGMNTGELFF
cdr3_nt: TGTGCCAGCAGTGCTATGACGGACAGGGGTATGAACACCGGGGAGCTGTTTTTT

j_call: TRBJ2-1
v_call: TRBV6-4
d_call: TRBD2
clone_size: .
cdr3_length: 16
cdr3_aa: CASSTRAGAFYNEQFF
cdr3_nt: TGTGCCAGCAGCACTAGAGCGGGAGCCTTTTACAATGAGCAGTTCTTC

j_call: TRBJ2-7
v_call: TRBV7-9
d_call: TRBD2
clone_size: .
cdr3_length: 17
cdr3_aa: CASSLNAGTSGFYEQYF
cdr3_nt: TGTGCCAGCAGCTTAAACGCCGGGACTAGCGGGTTCTACGAGCAGTACTTC

j_call: TRBJ1-1
v_call: TRBV28
d_call: TRBD1
clone_size: .
cdr3_length: 17
cdr3_aa: CASSGRRGGGMNTEAFF
cdr3_nt: TGTGCCAGCAGCGGACGCCGAGGGGGCGGGATGAACACTGAAGCTTTCTTT

j_call: TRBJ1-1
v_call: TRBV27
d_call: .
clone_size: .
cdr3_length: 15
cdr3_aa: CASSLQIGVNTEAFF
cdr3_nt: TGTGCCAGCAGTTTACAAATAGGGGTTAACACTGAAGCTTTCTTT